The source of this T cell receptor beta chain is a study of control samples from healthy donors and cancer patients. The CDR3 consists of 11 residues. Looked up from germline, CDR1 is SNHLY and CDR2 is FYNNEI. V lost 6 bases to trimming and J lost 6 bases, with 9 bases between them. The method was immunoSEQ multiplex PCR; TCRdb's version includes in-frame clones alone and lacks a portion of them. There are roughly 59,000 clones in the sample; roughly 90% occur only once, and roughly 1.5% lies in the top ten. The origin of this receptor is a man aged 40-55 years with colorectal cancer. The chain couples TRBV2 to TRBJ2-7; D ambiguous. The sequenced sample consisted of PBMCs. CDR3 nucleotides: TGTGCCAGCAGCCCCCCAGGCGAGCAGTACTTC. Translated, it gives CASSPPGEQYF.